Following are 5 T cell receptor beta chains from one sample sequenced in a study of blood T cell repertoires in COVID-19. The method was immunoSEQ multiplex PCR; TCRdb's version includes in-frame clones alone and lacks a portion of them. The repertoire holds roughly 120,000 clones, with about four fifths as singletons. The sample was peripheral blood. The receptors were gathered from a man aged 65 to 85 with acute or convalescent COVID-19.

This clone was counted only a few times. This rearrangement joins TRBV6-5 to TRBJ2-1; D is perhaps TRBD2 (7 bases). Germline V gene sequence: CDR1 MNHEY, CDR2 SVGAGI. The CDR3 has 13 residues. V lost 7 bases and J lost 12, with 19 bases in between. CDR3 in amino acids: CASNPGGVSLQFF. The CDR3 bases are TGTGCCAGCAATCCGGGGGGCGTGAGCCTGCAGTTCTTC.

As DNA, the CDR3 is TGTGCCAGTAGTATCGGTGGACTCGAGACCCAGTACTTC. Protein: CASSIGGLETQYF. The genes are TRBV19 and TRBJ2-5; D is possibly TRBD2 (5 bases). In germline, CDR1 is LNHDA, CDR2 SQIVND (reference sequence). The V end lost 3 bases, the J end lost 5 bases, and 10 bases lay between the germline ends. This CDR3 region has 13 residues.

V is TRBV7-9 and J is TRBJ1-5, with a weak D call TRBD1 (6 bases). The germline V gene encodes CDR1 SEHNR and CDR2 FQNEAQ (reference sequence). V shed 4 bases and J shed 5 bases, with 15 bases lying between them. This CDR3 is built from 15 residues. CDR3 region: CASSSVGGPDQPQHF. For the CDR3, the DNA is TGTGCCAGCAGCTCGGTGGGGGGGCCCGATCAGCCCCAGCATTTT.

The chain uses TRBV7-3 and TRBJ1-1; the match to TRBD1 covers 8 bases. The V gene end was trimmed by 8 bases and the J gene end by 5 bases; junction bases not matched to a gene: 16. The CDR3 is 16 amino acids. In germline, CDR1 is SGHTA, CDR2 FQGTGA. This CDR3 is CASGRTGLGGLTEAFF. The DNA of the CDR3 is TGTGCCAGCGGCAGGACAGGGCTAGGAGGATTGACTGAAGCTTTCTTT.

This chain uses TRBV4-2 with TRBJ1-4; D call uncertain. This CDR3 has 13 amino acids. The V end was cut by 11 bases, the J end by 0 bases, with 10 bases between. The germline gives CDR1 LGHNA, CDR2 YNFKEQ. This chain's CDR3 is CASGRPTNEKLFF. In DNA, the CDR3 is TGTGCCTCCGGGAGGCCAACTAATGAAAAACTGTTTTTT.